These 8 T cell receptor beta chains were sequenced from one sample in a study of T cells in tumors after PD-1 blockade. Sequenced by immunoSEQ multiplex PCR; TCRdb stores in-frame clones only, minus some. The sample shows roughly 59,000 clones, around 77% of them seen only once. The specimen comprised PBMCs, sampled before anti-PD-1 treatment. These receptors all stem from a human donor with basal cell carcinoma.

This chain uses TRBV10-3 with TRBJ1-4; D unresolved. Germline values: CDR1 ENHRY, CDR2 SYGVKD. The CDR3 has 14 amino acids. The V and J ends lost 2 bases and 0 bases respectively, with 4 bases between them. DNA for the CDR3: TGTGCCATCAGTGAGGGTGCAACTAATGAAAAACTGTTTTTT. Amino acid sequence: CAISEGATNEKLFF.

The rearrangement uses TRBV6-5 and TRBJ2-1, with 8 bases identical to TRBD2. In germline, CDR1 is MNHEY, CDR2 SVGAGI. The CDR3 is made up of 15 amino acids. V lost 3 bases, J lost 4 bases, and 5 bases stayed unmatched. The CDR3 sequence: CASSYGAGDYNEQFF. The CDR3 region has the DNA TGTGCCAGCAGTTATGGAGCGGGGGATTACAATGAGCAGTTCTTC.

The rearrangement links TRBV5-1 to TRBJ2-7; the match to TRBD2 covers 9 bases. The CDR3 extends over 14 amino acids. Unmatched junction bases numbered 5, after V lost 2 bases and J lost 5 bases. Germline V CDR1 and CDR2: SGHRS, YFSETQ. CDR3 sequence reads: CASSLGTSYDEQYF. Written as DNA, the CDR3 is TGCGCCAGCAGCTTAGGGACTAGCTACGACGAGCAGTACTTC.

The V call is TRBV18, the J call TRBJ1-6; possible D gene TRBD1, 6 bases. This CDR3 contains 16 residues. Looked up from germline, CDR1 is KGHSH and CDR2 is LQKENI. The germline V and J ends were trimmed by 4 bases and 0 bases, with 10 bases remaining between them. CDR3 loop: CASSRGQSSYNSPLHF. The CDR3 bases are TGTGCCAGCTCACGGGGACAAAGCTCCTATAATTCACCCCTCCACTTT.

The V and J genes are TRBV30 and TRBJ2-2; 8 nucleotides align to TRBD2. This CDR3 contains 13 residues. Germline CDR1 GTSNPN, CDR2 SVGIG (reference sequence). After removal of 5 bases from V and 4 bases from J, the junction contained 3 bases not matched to a gene. Here the CDR3 reads CAWSGGSTGELFF. The CDR3 region has the DNA TGTGCCTGGTCGGGGGGGAGCACCGGGGAGCTGTTTTTT.

The chain uses TRBV5-5 and TRBJ2-3; no definite D call. CDR1 is SGHKS and CDR2 is YYEKEE in the germline V gene (reference sequence). This CDR3 has 14 residues. With 0 bases removed from V and 5 bases from J, the gap between germline ends came to 10 bases. Here the CDR3 reads CASSLGRLGDTQYF. CDR3 sequence (DNA): TGTGCCAGCAGCTTGGGTCGGCTGGGAGATACGCAGTATTTT. Full variable domain (rest looked up from reference TRBV5-5 and TRBJ2-3): DAGVTQSPTHLIKTRGQQVTLRCSPISGHKSVSWYQQVLGQGPQFIFQYYEKEERGRGNFPDRFSARQFPNYSSELNVNALLLGDSALYLCASSLGRLGDTQYFGPGTRLTVL.

This chain connects TRBV5-4 to TRBJ2-5; maybe TRBD2 (6 bases). CDR3 length: 16 residues. Germline V lookup: CDR1 SGHNT, CDR2 YYREEE (reference sequence). The V end was cut by 0 bases, the J end by 4 bases, with 16 bases between. The CDR3 protein is CASSLDRGSGGETQYF. CDR3 coding DNA: TGTGCCAGCAGCTTGGACCGGGGTAGCGGAGGAGAGACCCAGTACTTC.

This clone was observed a handful of times. The rearrangement joins TRBV2 to TRBJ1-1; D perhaps matches TRBD1 (6 bases). V lost 7 bases, J lost 8 bases, and 17 bases lay in between. The length of the CDR3 is 13 residues. CDR1 SNHLY and CDR2 FYNNEI come from the germline V gene. The CDR3: CASTIETGTEAFF. The CDR3 DNA is TGTGCCAGCACTATCGAGACCGGGACAGAAGCTTTCTTT.